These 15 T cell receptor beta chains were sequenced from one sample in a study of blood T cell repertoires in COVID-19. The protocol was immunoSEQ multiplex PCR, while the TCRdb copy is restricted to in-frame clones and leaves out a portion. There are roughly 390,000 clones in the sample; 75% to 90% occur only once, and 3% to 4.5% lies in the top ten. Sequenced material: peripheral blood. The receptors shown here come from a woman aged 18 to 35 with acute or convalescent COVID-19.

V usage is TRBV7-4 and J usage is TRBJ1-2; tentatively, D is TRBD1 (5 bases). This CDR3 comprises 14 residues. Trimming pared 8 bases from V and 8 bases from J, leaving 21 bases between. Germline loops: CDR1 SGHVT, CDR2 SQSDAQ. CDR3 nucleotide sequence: TGTGCCAGCGGACCAACCCGGGGGAGAGGAGGCTACACCTTC. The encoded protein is CASGPTRGRGGYTF.

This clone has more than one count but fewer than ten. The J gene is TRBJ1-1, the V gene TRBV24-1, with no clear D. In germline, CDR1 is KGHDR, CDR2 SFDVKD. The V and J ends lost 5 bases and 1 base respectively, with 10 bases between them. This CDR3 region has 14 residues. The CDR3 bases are TGTGCCACCAGTGCCGCGGGGAAGAACACTGAAGCTTTCTTT. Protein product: CATSAAGKNTEAFF.

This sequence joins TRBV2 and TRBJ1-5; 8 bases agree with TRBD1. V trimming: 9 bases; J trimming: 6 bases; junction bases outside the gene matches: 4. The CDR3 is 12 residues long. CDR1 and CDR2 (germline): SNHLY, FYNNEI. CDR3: CASQGAGQPQHF. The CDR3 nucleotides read TGTGCCAGTCAGGGGGCCGGTCAGCCCCAGCATTTT. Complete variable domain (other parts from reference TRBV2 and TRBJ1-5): EPEVTQTPSHQVTQMGQEVILRCVPISNHLYFYWYRQILGQKVEFLVSFYNNEISEKSEIFDDQFSVERPDGSNFTLKIRSTKLEDSAMYFCASQGAGQPQHFGDGTRLSIL.

CDR3 protein: CASSRQGNQPQHF. The CDR3 DNA sequence: TGTGCCAGCAGTCGACAGGGAAATCAGCCCCAGCATTTT. The rearrangement uses TRBV6-2 or TRBV6-3 and TRBJ1-5, with TRBD1 identical over 7 bases. Per germline, CDR1 MNHEY and CDR2 SVGEGT. V dropped 5 bases and J dropped 4; count of bases not matched to a gene: 2. The CDR3 covers 13 residues.

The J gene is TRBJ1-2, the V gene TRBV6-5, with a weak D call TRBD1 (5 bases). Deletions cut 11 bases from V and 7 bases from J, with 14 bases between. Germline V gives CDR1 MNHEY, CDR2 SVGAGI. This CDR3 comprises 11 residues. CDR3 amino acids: CAAGQGPGYTF. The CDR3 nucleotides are TGTGCCGCGGGGCAGGGCCCTGGCTACACCTTC.

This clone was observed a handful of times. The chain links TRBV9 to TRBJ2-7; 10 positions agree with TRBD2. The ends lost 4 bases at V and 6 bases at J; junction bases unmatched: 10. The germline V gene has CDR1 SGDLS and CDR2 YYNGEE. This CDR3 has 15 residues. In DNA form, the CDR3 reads TGTGCCAGCAGCCCCTCCAGCGGGAGGGCCTTCGAGCAGTACTTC. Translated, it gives CASSPSSGRAFEQYF.

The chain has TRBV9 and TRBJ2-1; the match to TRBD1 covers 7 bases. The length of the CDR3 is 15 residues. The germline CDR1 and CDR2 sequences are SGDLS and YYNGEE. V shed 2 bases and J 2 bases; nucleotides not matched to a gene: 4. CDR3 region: CASSVGDSPYNEQFF. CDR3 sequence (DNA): TGTGCCAGCAGCGTGGGGGACAGCCCCTACAATGAGCAGTTCTTC.

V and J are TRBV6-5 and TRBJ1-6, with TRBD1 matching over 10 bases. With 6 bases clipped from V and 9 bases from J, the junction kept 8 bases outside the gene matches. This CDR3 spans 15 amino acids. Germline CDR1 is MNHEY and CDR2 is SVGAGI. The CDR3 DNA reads TGTGCCAGCAGGGGTGACAGGGGGCATGGTTCACCCCTCCACTTT. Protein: CASRGDRGHGSPLHF.

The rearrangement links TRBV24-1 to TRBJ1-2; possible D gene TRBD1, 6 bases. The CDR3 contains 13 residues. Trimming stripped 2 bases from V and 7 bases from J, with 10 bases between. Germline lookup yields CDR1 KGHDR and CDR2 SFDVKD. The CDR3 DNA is TGTGCCACCAGTGATTACAGGGTAGGTGGCTACACCTTC. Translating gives CATSDYRVGGYTF.

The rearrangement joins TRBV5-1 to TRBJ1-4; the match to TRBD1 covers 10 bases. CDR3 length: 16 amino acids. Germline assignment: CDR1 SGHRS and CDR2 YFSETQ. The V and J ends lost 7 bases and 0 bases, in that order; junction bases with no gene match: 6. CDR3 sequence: CASSGQGTSTNEKLFF. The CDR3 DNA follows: TGCGCCAGCTCGGGACAGGGGACTTCAACTAATGAAAAACTGTTTTTT.

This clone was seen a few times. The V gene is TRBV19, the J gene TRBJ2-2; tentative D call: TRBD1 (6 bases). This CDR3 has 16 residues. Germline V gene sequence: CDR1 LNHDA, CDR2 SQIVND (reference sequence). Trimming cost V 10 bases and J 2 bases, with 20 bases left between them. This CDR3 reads CATPRRQDRNTGELFF. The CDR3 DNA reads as TGTGCCACCCCTCGGAGGCAGGACAGAAACACCGGGGAGCTGTTTTTT.

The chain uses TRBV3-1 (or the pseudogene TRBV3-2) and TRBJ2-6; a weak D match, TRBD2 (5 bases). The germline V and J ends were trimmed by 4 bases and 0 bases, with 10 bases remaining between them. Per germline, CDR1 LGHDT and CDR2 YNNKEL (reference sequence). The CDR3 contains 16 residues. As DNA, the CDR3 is TGTGCCAGCAGCCCCGGCGGGCTCTCTGGGGCCAACGTCCTGACTTTC. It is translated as CASSPGGLSGANVLTF.

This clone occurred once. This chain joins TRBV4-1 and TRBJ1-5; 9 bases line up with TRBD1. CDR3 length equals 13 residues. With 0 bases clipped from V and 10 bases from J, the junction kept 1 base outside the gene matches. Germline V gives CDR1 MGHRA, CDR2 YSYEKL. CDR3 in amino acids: CASSQEGQGPQHF. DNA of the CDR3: TGCGCCAGCAGCCAAGAGGGACAGGGACCCCAGCATTTT.

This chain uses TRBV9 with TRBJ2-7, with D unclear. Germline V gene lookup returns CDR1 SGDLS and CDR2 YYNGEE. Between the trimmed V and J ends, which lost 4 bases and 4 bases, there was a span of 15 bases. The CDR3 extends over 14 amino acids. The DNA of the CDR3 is TGTGCCAGCAGCCCCCCCACAGCAACTTACGAGCAGTACTTC. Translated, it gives CASSPPTATYEQYF.

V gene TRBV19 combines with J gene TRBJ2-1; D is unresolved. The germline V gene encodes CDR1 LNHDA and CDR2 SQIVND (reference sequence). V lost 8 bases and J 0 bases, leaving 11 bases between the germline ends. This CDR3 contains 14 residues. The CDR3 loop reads CASGRQSSYNEQFF. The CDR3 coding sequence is TGTGCCAGTGGTAGGCAATCCTCCTACAATGAGCAGTTCTTC.